The 9 T cell receptor beta chains below come from one sample, sequenced in a study of T cells in Graves' hyperthyroidism and ophthalmopathy. The source material, RNA transcripts, was used to amplify TCR beta CDR3 regions. First-round RT-PCR of the TCR CDR3 relied on the HTBI primer set. TCRdb fed the multiplex PCR reads into MiXCR, producing one record per CDR3 protein. The data contain approximately 250,000 distinct CDR3 sequences, approximately 23% of them seen just once; the ten biggest clones take up roughly a third. Sequenced: blood. The receptors were gathered from a woman in her 40s with Graves' ophthalmopathy.

This clonotype turned up a few times. The J gene is TRBJ2-7, the V gene TRBV14; 12 bases are shared with TRBD2. The V segment lost 0 bases and the J segment 4 bases; nucleotides outside the gene matches: 10. CDR1 and CDR2 (germline): SGHDN, FVKESK. This CDR3 comprises 18 residues. DNA for the CDR3: TGTGCCAGCAGCCAAGATTGGGGTCTAGCGGGAGGGCCATACGAGCAGTACTTC. Amino acids: CASSQDWGLAGGPYEQYF.

The V gene is TRBV9, the J gene TRBJ1-1, with D perhaps matching TRBD1 (6 bases). CDR1 and CDR2 from the germline V gene are SGDLS and YYNGEE. V was cut by 7 bases and J by 1 base, with 14 bases left in between. The CDR3 has 14 residues. Here the CDR3 DNA reads TGTGCCAGCTCCCCAACCAGGGGGAACACTGAAGCTTTCTTT. Encoded protein: CASSPTRGNTEAFF.

This clonotype was seen ten or more times. The chain carries TRBV6-5 and TRBJ1-1; D is unclear. The germline CDR1 and CDR2 sequences are MNHEY and SVGAGI. The CDR3 extends over 12 amino acids. Trimming removed 8 bases at V and 4 bases at J, with 11 bases between. CDR3 coding DNA: TGTGCCAGCCGGCGGGAGAGCACTGAAGCTTTCTTT. Translation gives CASRRESTEAFF.

The rearrangement joins TRBV30 to TRBJ1-1; weak D call: TRBD1 (6 bases). Germline V gene sequence: CDR1 GTSNPN, CDR2 SVGIG (reference sequence). V was clipped by 2 bases and J by 2 bases, with 9 bases between them. CDR3 size: 13 residues. The CDR3 DNA follows: TGTGCCTGGAGTTTACAGGGAAACACTGAAGCTTTCTTT. It translates to CAWSLQGNTEAFF.

This clonotype was seen repeatedly, ten times or more. This chain connects TRBV6-2 or TRBV6-3 to TRBJ2-7; perhaps TRBD1 as D (7 bases). Germline assignment: CDR1 MNHEY and CDR2 SVGEGT. V lost 8 bases and J lost 4, with 15 bases in between. This CDR3 is built from 13 residues. CDR3 sequence reads: CASYPSGGYEQYF. For the CDR3, the DNA is TGTGCCAGCTATCCCTCAGGGGGGTACGAGCAGTACTTC.

This clonotype came up many times. This chain connects TRBV7-9 to TRBJ2-7, with 8 bases fitting TRBD2. The CDR3 consists of 13 residues. From germline, CDR1 is SEHNR and CDR2 FQNEAQ (reference sequence). Trimming cost V 5 bases and J 6 bases; bases outside gene matches: 6. CDR3 sequence: CASSRGTRGEQYF. CDR3 nucleotide sequence: TGTGCCAGCAGCCGCGGGACTAGGGGCGAGCAGTACTTC. Supplemented by reference TRBV7-9 and TRBJ2-7, the full variable domain reads DTGVSQNPRHKITKRGQNVTFRCDPISEHNRLYWYRQTLGQGPEFLTYFQNEAQLEKSRLLSDRFSAERPKGSFSTLEIQRTEQGDSAMYLCASSRGTRGEQYFGPGTRLTVT.

Turning to this clonotype: An end of the junction differs from the germline gene, which may be a read error. The chain has TRBV24-1 and TRBJ1-2; no clear D. The CDR3 is made up of 13 amino acids. Germline values: CDR1 KGHDR, CDR2 SFDVKD. The CDR3 nucleotides are TGTGCCACCAGTGGCGGGTGGAACTATGGCTACAACTTC. It encodes CATSGGWNYGYNF.

The V call is TRBV3-1, the J call TRBJ2-7; no clear D. Germline V lookup: CDR1 LGHDT, CDR2 YNNKEL (reference sequence). Trimming took off 1 base at V and 3 bases at J, with 13 bases between the two ends. The CDR3 length is 15 residues. DNA of the CDR3: TGTGCCAGCAGCCAAGGACTGACGGCTTTCTACGAGCAGTACTTC. Translating it yields CASSQGLTAFYEQYF.

The sample holds many counts of this clonotype. The chain links TRBV19 to TRBJ1-5; D call uncertain. Trimming shortened V by 3 bases and J by 5 bases, and 14 bases separated the two germline ends. Germline CDR1 reads LNHDA; CDR2 reads SQIVND (reference sequence). The CDR3 is made up of 15 amino acids. In DNA, the CDR3 is TGTGCCAGTAGTATCGATGTACAGCGTTATCAGCCCCAGCATTTT. Its translation is CASSIDVQRYQPQHF.